The clone carrying this T cell receptor beta chain was counted many times. Primed by a sample-barcoded 5' primer and a J-beta primer mix, a second PCR proceeded for roughly 6 to 12 cycles. TCRdb reprocessed the 5' RACE reads with MiXCR, giving one entry per CDR3 protein. The sample gives 550,000 to 800,000 distinct CDR3 sequences, roughly 32% of which show up once; about 16% is in the top ten. The sample belongs to a study of blood T cells in healthy people across ages. Looked up from germline, CDR1 is SGHVS and CDR2 is FNYEAQ. This CDR3 is 13 amino acids long. The V end lost 5 bases, the J end lost 7 bases, and 9 bases lay between the germline ends.

The sequenced sample was blood. The source is a woman older than 75 in good health. The chain links TRBV7-6 to TRBJ1-6, with D possibly being TRBD1 (5 bases). The CDR3 protein is CASSPNRNSPLHF. The CDR3 nucleotides read TGTGCCAGCAGCCCGAACAGGAATTCACCCCTCCACTTT.